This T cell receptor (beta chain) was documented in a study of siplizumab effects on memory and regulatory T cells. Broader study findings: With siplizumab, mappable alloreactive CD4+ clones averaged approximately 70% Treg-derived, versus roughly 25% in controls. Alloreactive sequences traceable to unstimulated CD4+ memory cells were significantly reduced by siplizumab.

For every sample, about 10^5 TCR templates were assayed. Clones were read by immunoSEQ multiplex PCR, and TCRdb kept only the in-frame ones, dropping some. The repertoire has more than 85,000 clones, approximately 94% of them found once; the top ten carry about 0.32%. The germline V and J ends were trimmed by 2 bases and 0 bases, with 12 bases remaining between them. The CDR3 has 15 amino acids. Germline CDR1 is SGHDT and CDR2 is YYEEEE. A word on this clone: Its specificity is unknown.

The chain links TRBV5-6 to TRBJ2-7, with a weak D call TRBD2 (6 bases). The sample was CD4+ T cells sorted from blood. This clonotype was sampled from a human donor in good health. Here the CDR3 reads CASSFRGAHSYEQYF. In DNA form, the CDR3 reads TGTGCCAGCAGCTTCCGCGGGGCCCACTCCTACGAGCAGTACTTC. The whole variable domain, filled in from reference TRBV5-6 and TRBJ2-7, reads DAGVTQSPTHLIKTRGQQVTLRCSPKSGHDTVSWYQQALGQGPQFIFQYYEEEERQRGNFPDRFSGHQFPNYSSELNVNALLLGDSALYLCASSFRGAHSYEQYFGPGTRLTVT.